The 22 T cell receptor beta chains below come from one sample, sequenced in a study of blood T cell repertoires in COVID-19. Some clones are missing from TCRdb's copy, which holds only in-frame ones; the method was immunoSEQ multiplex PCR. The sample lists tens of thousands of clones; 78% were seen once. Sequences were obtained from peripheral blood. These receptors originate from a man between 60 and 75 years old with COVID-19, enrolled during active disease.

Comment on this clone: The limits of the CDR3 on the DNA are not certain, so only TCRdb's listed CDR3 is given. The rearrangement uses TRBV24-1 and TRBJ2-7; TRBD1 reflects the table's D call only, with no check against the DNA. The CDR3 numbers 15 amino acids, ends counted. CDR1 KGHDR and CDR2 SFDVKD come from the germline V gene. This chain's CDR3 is CATSVPGARGYEQYF.

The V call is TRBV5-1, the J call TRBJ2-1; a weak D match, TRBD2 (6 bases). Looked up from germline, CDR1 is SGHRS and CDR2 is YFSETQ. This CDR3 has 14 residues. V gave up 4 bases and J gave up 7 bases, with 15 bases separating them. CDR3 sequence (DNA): TGCGCCAGCAGCATCGGGACTCCCTTGAATGAGCAGTTCTTC. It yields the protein CASSIGTPLNEQFF. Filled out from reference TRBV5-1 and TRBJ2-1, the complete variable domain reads KAGVTQTPRYLIKTRGQQVTLSCSPISGHRSVSWYQQTPGQGLQFLFEYFSETQRNKGNFPGRFSGRQFSNSRSEMNVSTLELGDSALYLCASSIGTPLNEQFFGPGTRLTVL.

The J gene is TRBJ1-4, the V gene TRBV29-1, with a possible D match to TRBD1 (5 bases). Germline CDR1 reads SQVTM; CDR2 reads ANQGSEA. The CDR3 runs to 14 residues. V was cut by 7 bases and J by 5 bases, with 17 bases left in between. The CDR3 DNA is TGCAGCGCAGGAGTGGGGGGACCGAATGAAAAACTGTTTTTT. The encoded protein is CSAGVGGPNEKLFF.

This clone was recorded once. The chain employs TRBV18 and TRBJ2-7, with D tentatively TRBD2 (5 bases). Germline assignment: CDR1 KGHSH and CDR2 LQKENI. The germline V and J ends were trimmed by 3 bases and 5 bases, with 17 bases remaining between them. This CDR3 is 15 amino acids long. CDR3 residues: CASSPGISRADEQYF. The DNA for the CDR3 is TGTGCCAGCTCACCGGGTATCTCGCGGGCCGACGAGCAGTACTTC. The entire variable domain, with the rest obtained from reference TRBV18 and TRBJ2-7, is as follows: NAGVMQNPRHLVRRRGQEARLRCSPMKGHSHVYWYRQLPEEGLKFMVYLQKENIIDESGMPKERFSAEFPKEGPSILRIQQVVRGDSAAYFCASSPGISRADEQYFGPGTRLTVT.

The CDR3 loop reads CATGQDVSGNTIYF. CDR3 DNA sequence: TGTGCCACCGGACAGGATGTATCTGGAAACACCATATATTTT. The chain recombines TRBV6-5 with TRBJ1-3; 7 bases fit TRBD1. This CDR3 region has 14 residues. Losses at the gene ends were 10 bases for V and 1 base for J; bases not matched to a gene: 7. Germline CDR1 reads MNHEY; CDR2 reads SVGAGI.

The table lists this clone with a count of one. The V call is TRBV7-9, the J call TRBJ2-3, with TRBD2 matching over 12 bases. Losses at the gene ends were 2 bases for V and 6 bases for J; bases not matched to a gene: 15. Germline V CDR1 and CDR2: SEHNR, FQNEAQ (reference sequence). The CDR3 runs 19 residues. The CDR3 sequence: CASSLFRLAGVLTADTQYF. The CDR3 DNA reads TGTGCCAGCAGCTTATTTCGACTAGCGGGAGTGCTTACAGCTGATACGCAGTATTTT.

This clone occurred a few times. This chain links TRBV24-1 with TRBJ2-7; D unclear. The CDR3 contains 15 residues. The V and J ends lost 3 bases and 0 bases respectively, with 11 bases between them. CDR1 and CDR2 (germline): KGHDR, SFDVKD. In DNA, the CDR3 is TGTGCCACCAGTGATGCAGCGACTCCCTCCTACGAGCAGTACTTC. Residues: CATSDAATPSYEQYF.

CDR3 nucleotide sequence: TGTGCCAGCAGCCCCCCTTTAGGCAGGGGCCCCTATGGCTACACCTTC. Amino acid sequence: CASSPPLGRGPYGYTF. This chain uses TRBV5-4 with TRBJ1-2, with a possible D match to TRBD1 (6 bases). V lost 4 bases, J lost 4 bases, and 20 bases lay in between. The germline V gene has CDR1 SGHNT and CDR2 YYREEE (reference sequence). CDR3 length equals 16 residues. Filled out from reference TRBV5-4 and TRBJ1-2, the complete variable domain reads ETGVTQSPTHLIKTRGQQVTLRCSSQSGHNTVSWYQQALGQGPQFIFQYYREEENGRGNFPPRFSGLQFPNYSSELNVNALELDDSALYLCASSPPLGRGPYGYTFGSGTRLTVV.

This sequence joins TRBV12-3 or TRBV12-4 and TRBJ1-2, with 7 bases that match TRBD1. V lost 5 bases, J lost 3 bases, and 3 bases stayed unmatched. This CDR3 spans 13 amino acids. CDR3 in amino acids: CASSPDRDYGYTF. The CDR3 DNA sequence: TGTGCCAGCAGTCCAGACAGGGACTATGGCTACACCTTC.

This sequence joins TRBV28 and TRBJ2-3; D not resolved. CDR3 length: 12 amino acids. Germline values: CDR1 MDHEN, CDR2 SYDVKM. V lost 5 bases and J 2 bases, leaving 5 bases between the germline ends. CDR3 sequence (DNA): TGTGCCAGCAGTCTAGTCACAGATACGCAGTATTTT. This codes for CASSLVTDTQYF.

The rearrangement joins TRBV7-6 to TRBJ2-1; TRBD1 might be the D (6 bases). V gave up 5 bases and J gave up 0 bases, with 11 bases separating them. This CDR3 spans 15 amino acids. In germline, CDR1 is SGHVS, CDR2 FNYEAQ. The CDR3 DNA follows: TGTGCCAGCAGCGTAGGACAGAGCTCCTACAATGAGCAGTTCTTC. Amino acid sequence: CASSVGQSSYNEQFF.

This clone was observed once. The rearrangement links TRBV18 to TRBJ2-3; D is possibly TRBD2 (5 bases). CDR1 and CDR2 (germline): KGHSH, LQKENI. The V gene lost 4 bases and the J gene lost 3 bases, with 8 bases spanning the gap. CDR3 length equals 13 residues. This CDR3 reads CASSLRETDTQYF. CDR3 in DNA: TGTGCCAGCTCACTACGGGAAACAGATACGCAGTATTTT.

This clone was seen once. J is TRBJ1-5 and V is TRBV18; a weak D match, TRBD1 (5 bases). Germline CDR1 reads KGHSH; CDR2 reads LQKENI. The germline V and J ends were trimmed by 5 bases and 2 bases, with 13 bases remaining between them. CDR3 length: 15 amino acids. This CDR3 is CASSKTGLGNQPQHF. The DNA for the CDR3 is TGTGCCAGCTCAAAAACAGGATTAGGCAATCAGCCCCAGCATTTT.

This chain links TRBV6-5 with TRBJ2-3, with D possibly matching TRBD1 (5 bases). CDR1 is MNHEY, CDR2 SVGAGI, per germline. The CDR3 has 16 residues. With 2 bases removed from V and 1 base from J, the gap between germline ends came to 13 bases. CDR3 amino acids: CASSYTPRVGTDTQYF. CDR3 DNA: TGTGCCAGCAGTTACACCCCCAGGGTTGGCACAGATACGCAGTATTTT.

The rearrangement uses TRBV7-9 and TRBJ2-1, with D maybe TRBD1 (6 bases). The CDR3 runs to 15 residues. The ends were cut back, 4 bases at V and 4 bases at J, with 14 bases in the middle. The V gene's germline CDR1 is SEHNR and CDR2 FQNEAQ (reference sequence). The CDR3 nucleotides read TGTGCCAGCAGCTCTTGGGGGCAAGAATACAATGAGCAGTTCTTC. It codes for CASSSWGQEYNEQFF.

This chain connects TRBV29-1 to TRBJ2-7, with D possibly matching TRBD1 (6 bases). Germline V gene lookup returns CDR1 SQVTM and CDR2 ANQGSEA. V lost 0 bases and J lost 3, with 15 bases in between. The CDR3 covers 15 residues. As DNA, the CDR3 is TGCAGCGTTGAAGATCTCAGGGGATTGGACTACGAGCAGTACTTC. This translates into CSVEDLRGLDYEQYF.

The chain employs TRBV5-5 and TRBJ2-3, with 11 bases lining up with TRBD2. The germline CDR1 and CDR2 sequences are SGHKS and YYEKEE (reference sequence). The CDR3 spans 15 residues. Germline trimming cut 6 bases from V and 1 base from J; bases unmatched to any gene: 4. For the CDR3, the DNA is TGTGCCAGCACCCAGGGACTAGCGGGCACAGATACGCAGTATTTT. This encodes CASTQGLAGTDTQYF.

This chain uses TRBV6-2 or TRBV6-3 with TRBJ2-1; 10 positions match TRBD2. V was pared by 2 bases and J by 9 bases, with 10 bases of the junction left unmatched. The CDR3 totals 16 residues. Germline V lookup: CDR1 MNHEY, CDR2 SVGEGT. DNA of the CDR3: TGTGCCAGCAGTTACCTAGCGGGGGATTCTGGGGCTGAGCAGTTCTTC. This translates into CASSYLAGDSGAEQFF.

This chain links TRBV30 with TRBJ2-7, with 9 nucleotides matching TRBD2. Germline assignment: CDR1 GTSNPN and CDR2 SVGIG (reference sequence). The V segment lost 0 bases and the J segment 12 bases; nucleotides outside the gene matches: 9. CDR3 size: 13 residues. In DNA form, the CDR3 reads TGTGCCTGGAGTGTGTCAGCGACTAGCGGTCGGTACTTC. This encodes CAWSVSATSGRYF.

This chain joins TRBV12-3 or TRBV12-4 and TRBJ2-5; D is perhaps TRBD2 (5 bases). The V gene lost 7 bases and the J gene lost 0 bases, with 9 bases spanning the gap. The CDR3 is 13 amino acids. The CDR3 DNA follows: TGTGCCAGCACCATAGCGTACCAAGAGACCCAGTACTTC. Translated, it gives CASTIAYQETQYF.

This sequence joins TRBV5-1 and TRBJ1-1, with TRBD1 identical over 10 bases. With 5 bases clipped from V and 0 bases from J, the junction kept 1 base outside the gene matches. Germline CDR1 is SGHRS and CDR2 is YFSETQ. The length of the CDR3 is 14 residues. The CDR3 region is CASRGTGVNTEAFF. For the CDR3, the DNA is TGCGCCAGCAGGGGGACAGGGGTGAACACTGAAGCTTTCTTT.

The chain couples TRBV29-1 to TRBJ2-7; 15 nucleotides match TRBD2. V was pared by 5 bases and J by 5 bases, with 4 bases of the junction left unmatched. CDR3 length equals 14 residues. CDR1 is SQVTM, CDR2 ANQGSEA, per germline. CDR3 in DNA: TGCAGCGTTCCGGGACTAGCGGGAGGTGACGAGCAGTACTTC. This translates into CSVPGLAGGDEQYF.